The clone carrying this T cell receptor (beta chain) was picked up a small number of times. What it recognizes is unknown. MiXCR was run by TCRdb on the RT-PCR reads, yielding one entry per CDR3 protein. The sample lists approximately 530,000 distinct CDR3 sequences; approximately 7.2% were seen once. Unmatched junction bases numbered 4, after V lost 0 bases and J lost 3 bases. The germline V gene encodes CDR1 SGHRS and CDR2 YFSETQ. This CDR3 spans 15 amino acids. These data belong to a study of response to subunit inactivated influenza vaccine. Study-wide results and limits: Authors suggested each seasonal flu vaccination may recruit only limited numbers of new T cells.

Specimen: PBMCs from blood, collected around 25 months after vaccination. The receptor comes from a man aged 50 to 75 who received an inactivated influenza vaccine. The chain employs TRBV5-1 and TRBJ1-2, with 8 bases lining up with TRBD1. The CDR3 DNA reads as TGCGCCAGCAGCTTGGATCCAGGGGGCGACTATGGCTACACCTTC. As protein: CASSLDPGGDYGYTF.